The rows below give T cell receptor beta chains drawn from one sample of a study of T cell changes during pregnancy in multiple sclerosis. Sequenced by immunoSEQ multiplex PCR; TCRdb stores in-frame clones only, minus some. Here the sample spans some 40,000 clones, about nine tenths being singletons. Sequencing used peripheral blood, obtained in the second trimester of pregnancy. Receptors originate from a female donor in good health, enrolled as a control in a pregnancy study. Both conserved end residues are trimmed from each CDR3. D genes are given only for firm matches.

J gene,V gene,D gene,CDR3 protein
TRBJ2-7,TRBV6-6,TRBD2,ASSYSRGKISYEQY
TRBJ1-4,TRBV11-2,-,ASSPFGQINEKLF
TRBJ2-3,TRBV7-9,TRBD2,ASGGLAGTSTDTQY
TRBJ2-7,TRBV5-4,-,ASSSPPGEGGEQY
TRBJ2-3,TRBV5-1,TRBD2,ASSLELAGGADTQY
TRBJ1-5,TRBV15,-,ATSREGSGATSNQPQH
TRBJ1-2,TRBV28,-,ASRPPGALYGYT
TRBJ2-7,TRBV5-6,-,ASSLGSSYEQY
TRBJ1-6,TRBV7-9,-,ASSLGQWDSPLH
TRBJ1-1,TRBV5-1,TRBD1,ASRGDRPDTEAF
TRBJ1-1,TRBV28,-,ASREITTEAF
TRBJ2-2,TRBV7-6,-,ASSPSQAMNTGELF
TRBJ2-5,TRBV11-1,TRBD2,ASIPGTSGKVGETQY
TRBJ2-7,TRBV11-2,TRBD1,ASSGRDSSFYEQY
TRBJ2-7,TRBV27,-,ASSLAGPSYEQY
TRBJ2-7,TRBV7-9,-,ASVGTGETYEQY
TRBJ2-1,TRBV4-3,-,ASSQDDYTSYNEQF
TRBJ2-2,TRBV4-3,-,ASSQDFAGTGELF
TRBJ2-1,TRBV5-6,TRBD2,ASSLDGGIWI
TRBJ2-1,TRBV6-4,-,ASSDPWAPNNEQF
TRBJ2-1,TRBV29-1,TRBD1,SARDRGRAAYNEQF
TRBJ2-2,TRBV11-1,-,ASSLVSAGELF
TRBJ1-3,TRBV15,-,ATSSSGNTIY
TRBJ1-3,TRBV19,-,ASSIDLQGPGNTIY
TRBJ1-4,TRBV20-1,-,SARGEKLF
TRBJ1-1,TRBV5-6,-,ASSLGPRAI
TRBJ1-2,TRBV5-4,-,ASSLGHFSYGYT
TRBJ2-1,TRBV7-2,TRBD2,ASSLGPSGISYNEQF
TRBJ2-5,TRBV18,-,ASSPKETQY
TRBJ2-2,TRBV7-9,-,ASSSPFGAGELF
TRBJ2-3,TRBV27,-,ASSLPPRGGSTDTQY
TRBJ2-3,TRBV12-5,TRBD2,ASDPGLAGSDTDTQY
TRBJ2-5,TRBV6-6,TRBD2,ASRPPTSGGETQY
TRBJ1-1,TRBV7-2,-,ASSFVRDTEAF
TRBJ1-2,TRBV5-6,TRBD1,ASSLDRGPHGYT
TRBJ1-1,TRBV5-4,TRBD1,ASSLGQTGAF
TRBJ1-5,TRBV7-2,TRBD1,ASSQTGGNQPQH
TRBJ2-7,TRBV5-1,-,ASSLSTTAIRSYEQY
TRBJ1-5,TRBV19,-,ASSTLGDGNQPQH
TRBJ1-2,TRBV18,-,ASSPGFHAGAGYGYT
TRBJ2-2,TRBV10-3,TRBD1,AISPPTGGKNTGELF
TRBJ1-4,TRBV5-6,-,ASTLVGLPEKLF
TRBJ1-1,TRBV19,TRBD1,ASSKGTGGGNTEAF